This T cell receptor beta chain was captured in a study of blood T cell repertoires in COVID-19. Study summary: Whether acute or convalescent, the COVID-19 samples came from the United States, Italy and Spain. The analysed material was cDNA or gDNA that came from T cells, B-cell-depleted T cells, or PBMCs.

As originally analysed: Estimated nucleated cell counts came from reference gene primer amplification. Produced via immunoSEQ multiplex PCR; TCRdb's table is partial and in-frame only. The D gene and trimming were derived from the DNA, and the V and J assignments and clone size from that table. The table includes 35,000 to 40,000 clones, approximately 80% detected once. This CDR3 region has 14 residues. The sequence derives from a man between 50 and 59 years old with active or convalescent COVID-19. The sample consisted of peripheral blood. J is TRBJ2-1 and V is TRBV1; the table's D gene call, TRBD1, was not cross checked with the DNA. TRBV1 is tagged as a pseudogene. This chain's CDR3 is CTSSQVPRVDEQFF. CDR3 DNA: TGCACCAGCAGCCAAGTTCCCAGGGTCGATGAGCAGTTCTTC.